This T cell receptor beta chain was captured in a study of STAT5B mutations in CD4+ large granular lymphocyte leukemia. Regarding the study as a whole: Patient CD4-sorted repertoires looked more clonal than healthy CD4+ repertoires, even without putative leukemic clones. 8/27 top patient clones versus 2/35 control clones were TRBV06-family.

The CDR3 has 15 residues. V dropped 4 bases and J dropped 7; count of bases not matched to a gene: 8. Germline-derived CDR1 and CDR2 are MNHEY and SMNVEV (reference sequence). Worth noting for this clone: Antigen specificity is unknown.

The survey-level immunoSEQ assay was used. Per the authors' pipeline: The detection floor for productive clonotype frequency was 2.59 x 10-5. TCRdb keeps only in-frame clones here, not all; method: immunoSEQ multiplex PCR. Clonal size and the V and J genes are those of that table, whereas D and trimming came from the DNA. Among around 34,000 clones listed, around 81% were seen once. The V call is TRBV27, the J call TRBJ2-1; 9 bases agree with TRBD1. Sequenced: CD4+ T cells from blood buffy coats. The sequence came from a human donor in good health. Here the CDR3 reads CASSSRQGVGNEQFF. CDR3 nucleotide sequence: TGTGCCAGCAGTTCAAGACAGGGGGTTGGAAATGAGCAGTTCTTC.